The 25 T cell receptor beta chains below were found in one sample sequenced in a study of T-cell reconstitution after alpha-beta-depleted transplantation in children. The library targeted TCRbeta and was prepared with unique molecular identifiers. TCRdb reprocessed the PCR reads via MiXCR and lists one record per CDR3 protein. The sample has 780,000 or so distinct CDR3 sequences, approximately 15% seen once. The material was PBMCs, mostly from graft donor cells, obtained 360 days after TCRalphabeta/CD19-depleted stem cell transplant. These receptors all come from a male patient between 5 and 17 years old who had a stem cell transplant for acute lymphoblastic leukemia, so the T cells may come from the graft donor.

The J gene is TRBJ2-2, the V gene TRBV5-1, with 7 bases that match TRBD1. Trimming at V came to 5 bases and at J to 2 bases, leaving 9 bases not matched to a gene. Germline V gives CDR1 SGHRS, CDR2 YFSETQ. The CDR3 extends over 16 amino acids. The CDR3 reads CASREKGAVNTGELFF. For the CDR3, the DNA is TGCGCCAGCAGAGAAAAGGGGGCCGTTAACACCGGGGAGCTGTTTTTT.

This clonotype has just a few counts. The rearrangement uses TRBV29-1 and TRBJ2-3; 9 bases agree with TRBD1. This CDR3 is built from 12 residues. Germline CDR1 reads SQVTM; CDR2 reads ANQGSEA. V was pared by 7 bases and J by 3 bases, with 2 bases of the junction left unmatched. Here the CDR3 reads CSGTGETDTQYF. CDR3 DNA sequence: TGCAGCGGGACAGGGGAGACAGATACGCAGTATTTT.

This clonotype was counted a few times. The chain recombines TRBV11-2 with TRBJ1-1; 9 nucleotides line up with TRBD1. Germline V CDR1 and CDR2: SGHAT, FQNNGV. CDR3 size: 15 residues. The J segment lost 5 bases and the V segment lost 3 bases, leaving 7 bases of the junction unmatched. CDR3 protein: CASSFGQGQRTEAFF. The CDR3 region has the DNA TGTGCCAGCAGCTTCGGACAGGGGCAGCGTACTGAAGCTTTCTTT.

This chain connects TRBV20-1 to TRBJ2-7; D unresolved. The CDR3 has 14 amino acids. Germline V gene lookup returns CDR1 DFQATT and CDR2 SNEGSKA (reference sequence). V shed 0 bases and J shed 3 bases, with 12 bases lying between them. CDR3 nucleotides: TGCAGTGCTAGAGATGTAGAGGTCAACTACGAGCAGTACTTC. Translating gives CSARDVEVNYEQYF.

This clonotype was detected a few times. The rearrangement links TRBV7-3 to TRBJ2-2; 9 nucleotides line up with TRBD2. Germline CDR1 reads SGHTA; CDR2 reads FQGTGA. The CDR3 runs 15 residues. The V and J ends lost 2 bases and 5 bases, in that order; junction bases with no gene match: 3. CDR3 in DNA: TGTGCCAGCAGCTTACTGCGGGGGGGGACCGGGGAGCTGTTTTTT. This sequence encodes CASSLLRGGTGELFF.

The chain carries TRBV5-1 and TRBJ1-2; 7 positions match TRBD1. J was trimmed by 6 bases and V by 0 bases; bases with no gene match: 5. The CDR3 is 14 amino acids. CDR1 SGHRS and CDR2 YFSETQ come from the germline V gene. CDR3 sequence reads: CASSLGSQGNGYTF. The CDR3 bases are TGCGCCAGCAGCTTGGGGTCACAGGGGAATGGCTACACCTTC.

This clonotype was seen a handful of times. DNA of the CDR3: TGTGCCAGCAGGGGCACAGGGCTCACTAACTATGGCTACACCTTC. Translating gives CASRGTGLTNYGYTF. The chain couples TRBV6-1 to TRBJ1-2; tentatively, D is TRBD1 (6 bases). This CDR3 comprises 15 residues. CDR1 and CDR2 from the germline V gene are MNHNS and SASEGT. V lost 6 bases, J lost 0 bases, and 14 bases lay in between.

This clonotype has ten or more counts. The chain couples TRBV5-1 to TRBJ2-1, with D perhaps matching TRBD1 (5 bases). Trimming cost V 5 bases and J 0 bases, with 12 bases left between them. CDR1 SGHRS and CDR2 YFSETQ come from the germline V gene. This CDR3 contains 15 residues. Written as DNA, the CDR3 is TGCGCCAGCAGGCCGACAGCGAGCTCCTACAATGAGCAGTTCTTC. Amino acid sequence: CASRPTASSYNEQFF.

This chain uses TRBV29-1 with TRBJ2-1; tentative D call: TRBD2 (5 bases). Trimming took 6 bases from V and 7 from J, leaving 16 bases between them. Germline loops: CDR1 SQVTM, CDR2 ANQGSEA. The CDR3 length is 13 residues. The chain's CDR3 is CSVAQVLANEQFF. In DNA, the CDR3 is TGCAGCGTCGCCCAAGTTCTAGCTAATGAGCAGTTCTTC.

This clonotype occurred a few times. J is TRBJ2-7 and V is TRBV6-1; D is perhaps TRBD1 (6 bases). The CDR3 covers 15 residues. Trimming removed 3 bases from V and 0 bases from J, with 12 bases in between. Germline values: CDR1 MNHNS, CDR2 SASEGT. This chain's CDR3 is CASSDHSQGSYEQYF. The CDR3 nucleotides are TGTGCCAGCAGTGACCACTCACAGGGCTCCTACGAGCAGTACTTC.

This clonotype was counted only a few times. The CDR3 protein is CASSLAWASGTYEQYF. The CDR3 bases are TGCGCCAGCAGCTTAGCCTGGGCCTCAGGGACCTACGAGCAGTACTTC. The J gene is TRBJ2-7, the V gene TRBV5-1; D might be TRBD1 (5 bases). Looked up from germline, CDR1 is SGHRS and CDR2 is YFSETQ. V was pared by 2 bases and J by 2 bases, with 17 bases between. The CDR3 is 16 residues long.

The V gene is TRBV25-1, the J gene TRBJ1-2; D remains unclear. This CDR3 region has 11 residues. Germline V gene lookup returns CDR1 MGHDK and CDR2 SYGVNS. Deletions cut 4 bases from V and 4 bases from J, with 4 bases between. The DNA for the CDR3 is TGTGCCAGCAGTGCCCTCTATGGCTACACCTTC. Translated, it gives CASSALYGYTF.

This chain links TRBV4-1 with TRBJ2-2, with D uncertain. The CDR3 covers 16 residues. Germline V gene data show CDR1 as MGHRA and CDR2 as YSYEKL. V was clipped by 0 bases and J by 1 base, with 9 bases between them. The CDR3 loop reads CASSQEGSWNTGELFF. The CDR3 bases are TGCGCCAGCAGCCAAGAGGGATCATGGAACACCGGGGAGCTGTTTTTT.

This chain joins TRBV6-5 and TRBJ1-1, with TRBD1 matching 8 bases. V dropped 4 bases and J dropped 5; count of bases not matched to a gene: 9. There are 15 residues in the CDR3. The germline CDR1 and CDR2 sequences are MNHEY and SVGAGI. CDR3 in amino acids: CASSSIGQGGTEAFF. In DNA form, the CDR3 reads TGTGCCAGCAGTTCGATCGGACAGGGTGGGACTGAAGCTTTCTTT.

This clonotype has a handful of counts. J is TRBJ2-2 and V is TRBV7-9; D unclear. Germline V CDR1 and CDR2: SEHNR, FQNEAQ (reference sequence). V lost 5 bases, J lost 6 bases, and 10 bases lay in between. The CDR3 totals 13 residues. The CDR3 sequence: CASSLSVAGELFF. CDR3 bases: TGTGCCAGCAGCCTATCGGTGGCCGGGGAGCTGTTTTTT. Based on the CDR3 plus reference TRBV7-9 and TRBJ2-2, the full variable domain is DTGVSQNPRHKITKRGQNVTFRCDPISEHNRLYWYRQTLGQGPEFLTYFQNEAQLEKSRLLSDRFSAERPKGSFSTLEIQRTEQGDSAMYLCASSLSVAGELFFGEGSRLTVL.

CDR3 in DNA: TGTGCCAGCTCATACCAGGGGAGCGGGAGGGCCGCGTACGAGCAGTACTTC. This encodes CASSYQGSGRAAYEQYF. This chain joins TRBV18 and TRBJ2-7; 10 nucleotides align to TRBD2. CDR1 KGHSH and CDR2 LQKENI come from the germline V gene. The length of the CDR3 is 17 residues. The J segment lost 4 bases and the V segment lost 5 bases, leaving 14 bases of the junction unmatched.

The gene calls are TRBV12-3 or TRBV12-4 and TRBJ2-5; D is undetermined. V shed 5 bases and J shed 1 base, with 11 bases lying between them. This CDR3 has 14 amino acids. The CDR3 nucleotides read TGTGCCAGCAGTACCTTACTACCCCAAGAGACCCAGTACTTC. Its translation is CASSTLLPQETQYF.

This clonotype was detected only a few times. The V and J genes are TRBV6-5 and TRBJ2-2, with 7 bases that match TRBD2. Germline loops: CDR1 MNHEY, CDR2 SVGAGI. V dropped 0 bases and J dropped 3; count of bases not matched to a gene: 10. The CDR3 length is 18 residues. CDR3 in DNA: TGTGCCAGCAGTTACTCGGGTAGGCGGGAGCCAGACACCGGGGAGCTGTTTTTT. This translates into CASSYSGRREPDTGELFF.

V and J are TRBV3-1 and TRBJ2-7; tentative D call: TRBD2 (6 bases). The CDR3 is 16 residues long. Germline values: CDR1 LGHDT, CDR2 YNNKEL (reference sequence). The ends were cut back, 0 bases at V and 7 bases at J, with 19 bases in the middle. DNA for the CDR3: TGTGCCAGCAGCCAAGATAGGGCTAGCGCTTTACTGGAGCAGTACTTC. Amino acid sequence: CASSQDRASALLEQYF.

The table lists this clonotype with a few counts. The V and J genes are TRBV29-1 and TRBJ2-7, with a possible D match to TRBD2 (6 bases). V was clipped by 4 bases and J by 0 bases, with 16 bases between them. Germline assignment: CDR1 SQVTM and CDR2 ANQGSEA. The CDR3 is made up of 15 amino acids. As DNA, the CDR3 is TGCAGCGTTGGTCCCCTGGGAGCGGGCTCCTACGAGCAGTACTTC. Its protein product is CSVGPLGAGSYEQYF.

In its sample, this clonotype was seen a few times. The CDR3 protein is CASSSPAGVTDTQYF. CDR3 nucleotides: TGTGCCAGCAGTAGTCCGGCGGGAGTTACGGATACGCAGTATTTT. The chain joins TRBV6-5 to TRBJ2-3; 7 bases agree with TRBD2. CDR1 and CDR2 from the germline V gene are MNHEY and SVGAGI. V dropped 5 bases and J dropped 6; count of bases not matched to a gene: 11. The CDR3 spans 15 residues.

The gene calls are TRBV7-9 and TRBJ2-3; D unclear. Trimming took 5 bases from V and 2 from J, leaving 11 bases between them. CDR3 length: 14 residues. CDR1 and CDR2 from the germline V gene are SEHNR and FQNEAQ (reference sequence). This CDR3 is CASSERDLTDTQYF. The CDR3 DNA reads TGTGCCAGCAGCGAGCGAGACCTCACAGATACGCAGTATTTT.

This clonotype was detected only a few times. The chain is built from TRBV27 and TRBJ2-4, with 8 bases lining up with TRBD1. This CDR3 spans 18 amino acids. Trimming removed 6 bases from V and 2 bases from J; junction bases left unmatched: 15. Germline assignment: CDR1 MNHEY and CDR2 SMNVEV (reference sequence). The CDR3 coding sequence is TGTGCCAGCAGAACCAGGGGGCCCTTGGCTGAAACCAAAAACATTCAGTACTTC. Protein: CASRTRGPLAETKNIQYF.

This clonotype was observed a handful of times. The rearrangement links TRBV7-2 to TRBJ2-1; D remains ambiguous. Trimming left V 5 bases short and J 5 bases short, with 16 bases between. The CDR3 spans 15 residues. CDR1 is SGHTA, CDR2 FQGNSA, per germline. The CDR3 spells CASSPSLVTDNEQFF. Here the CDR3 DNA reads TGTGCCAGCAGCCCAAGTCTGGTCACAGACAATGAGCAGTTCTTC.

The chain has TRBV15 and TRBJ2-1, with 7 nucleotides matching TRBD2. The CDR3 covers 15 residues. V gave up 4 bases and J gave up 8 bases; unmatched junction bases: 11. Per germline, CDR1 LNHNV and CDR2 YYDKDF (reference sequence). The CDR3 DNA reads as TGTGCCACCAGCACCCTAACGGGGGGATCCCATGAGCAGTTCTTC. Encoded protein: CATSTLTGGSHEQFF.